The rows below give T cell receptor beta chains drawn from one sample of a study of T cells after yellow fever vaccination. TCRdb recomputed calls from the 5' RACE reads with MiXCR, one row per CDR3 protein. The top ten hold approximately 20% of the sample, which has around 320,000 distinct CDR3 sequences, approximately 4.5% seen once. Sample: PBMCs, taken 15 days after the yellow fever booster vaccination. All receptors come from a man between 18 and 29 years old who received the YFV17D yellow fever vaccine. Each CDR3 is given with its conserved first and last residue. Clone size is stated in some rows and not others, as once, few, many or a class when expanded.

clone size | J gene | V gene | CDR3 protein
many | TRBJ1-1 | TRBV5-1 | CASSLAWNTEAFF
many | TRBJ1-1 | TRBV4-1 | CASSQGGRTEAFF
- | TRBJ1-5 | TRBV5-1 | CASSEGDSNNQPQHF
- | TRBJ2-5 | TRBV19 | CASSIVTSGGHQETQYF
- | TRBJ1-6 | TRBV4-3 | CASSQDADRGLPLHF
few | TRBJ2-3 | TRBV7-2 | CASSFVASGGHSTDTQYF
few | TRBJ2-2 | TRBV7-2 | CASRAVPAGELFF
- | TRBJ2-1 | TRBV4-3 | CASSQVSGEEQFF
- | TRBJ2-5 | TRBV5-4 | CASSLAGLEATQYF
once | TRBJ1-5 | TRBV28 | CASKVGRGVIQPQHF
many | TRBJ2-7 | TRBV7-2 | CASSLPGDSYEQYF
- | TRBJ1-1 | TRBV5-1 | CASSFLGRNTEAFF
many | TRBJ2-7 | TRBV9 | CASSATGMGGEQYF
few | TRBJ1-2 | TRBV24-1 | CATSGWGVGYTF
many | TRBJ2-1 | TRBV5-1 | CASSLTEYNEQFF
many | TRBJ2-1 | TRBV6-2/TRBV6-3 | CASSTSPDRGREFF
few | TRBJ2-6 | TRBV3-1 | CASSHAGWPGANVLTF
many | TRBJ1-2 | TRBV27 | CASSDRIYGYTF
- | TRBJ2-3 | TRBV4-3 | CASSGASGGSLTDTQYF
many | TRBJ2-2 | TRBV5-6 | CASSLIVNGELFF
few | TRBJ2-1 | TRBV7-3 | CASSSSSNNEQFF
few | TRBJ1-5 | TRBV28 | CASRSEGPTSYSNQPQHF
many | TRBJ2-3 | TRBV9 | CASSVGSGQDTQYF
many | TRBJ2-1 | TRBV7-9 | CASSPLAGGIDNEQFF
- | TRBJ1-2 | TRBV29-1 | CSVATDIAGYTF
few | TRBJ2-7 | TRBV20-1 | CSASLSGRSSYEQYF
few | TRBJ1-2 | TRBV27 | CASSWAGTGVEGYTF
- | TRBJ2-3 | TRBV7-8 | CASSFKETPPDTQYF
many | TRBJ2-3 | TRBV12-3/TRBV12-4 | CASSFIALGTDTQYF
- | TRBJ1-5 | TRBV20-1 | CSASQGSRVWQPQHF
many | TRBJ1-6 | TRBV9 | CASSTRGGRTLHF
few | TRBJ1-6 | TRBV14 | CASSPGLSNSPLHF
few | TRBJ2-3 | TRBV5-1 | CASSLGVAGTQYF
many | TRBJ1-1 | TRBV29-1 | CSVPGPFMNTEAFF
few | TRBJ1-4 | TRBV4-2 | CASSHPLGQGAVNEKLFF
few | TRBJ2-5 | TRBV7-8 | CASSLGPWGWETQYF
few | TRBJ2-7 | TRBV7-2 | CASSWPGKDEQYF
- | TRBJ2-5 | TRBV5-1 | CASSPTGGRETQYF
few | TRBJ1-2 | TRBV12-3/TRBV12-4 | CASSLQIFYGYTF
many | TRBJ1-4 | TRBV5-1 | CASSFGTDEKLFF
- | TRBJ1-2 | TRBV28 | CASRPHYGYTF
- | TRBJ1-2 | TRBV6-5 | CASSQRTDNYGYTF
- | TRBJ2-1 | TRBV2 | CASSPPGSGGSVDEQFF
- | TRBJ1-1 | TRBV11-2 | CASSFAGLREAFF
few | TRBJ2-7 | TRBV7-3 | CASSPRPPYEQYF
many | TRBJ2-2 | TRBV3-1 | CASSQEVTGELFF
many | TRBJ1-1 | TRBV6-5 | CASSSIRGNTEAFF
many | TRBJ1-5 | TRBV6-2/TRBV6-3 | CASTTVPFSQPQHF
many | TRBJ2-3 | TRBV7-2 | CASSPPPARDTQYF
- | TRBJ2-5 | TRBV10-3 | CAISDKRGRGETQYF
many | TRBJ2-3 | TRBV5-1 | CASSLYTSGGAITQYF